The rows below give T cell receptor beta chains drawn from one sample of a study of CXCR3-negative and CXCR3-positive naive CD8 T cells. One entry per CDR3 protein, without DNA, is what TCRdb gives after re-calling the 5' RACE reads. This repertoire includes about 150,000 distinct CDR3 sequences. Specimen: naive CXCR3+ CD8+ T cells from blood. These receptors came from a human donor in good health. Some clones in this sample may be carry-over from other donors' samples. Each CDR3 is given with its conserved first and last residue.

16	TRBJ1-2	TRBV20-1	CSAIVPARIRGYGYTF
13	TRBJ1-2	TRBV7-9	CASSLASGRGYTF
16	TRBJ1-4	TRBV7-9	CASSFRGGSTNEKLFF
15	TRBJ1-1	TRBV28	CASRPRRTGRTEAFF
14	TRBJ2-1	TRBV30	CAWMSGGGANEQFF
15	TRBJ2-5	TRBV9	CASSVVGSGGETQYF
17	TRBJ1-1	TRBV20-1	CSARDLSTPRVDTEAFF
15	TRBJ2-2	TRBV6-5	CASRGESANTGELFF
12	TRBJ2-2	TRBV29-1	CSVNRGTGELFF
13	TRBJ1-1	TRBV29-1	CSVEGGRDTEAFF
15	TRBJ1-3	TRBV7-6	CASSPPGGFGNTIYF
14	TRBJ2-2	TRBV12-3/TRBV12-4	CASSPTGNTGELFF
15	TRBJ2-1	TRBV5-6	CASSPGLAGGNEQFF
12	TRBJ1-1	TRBV7-9	CASSFATPEAFF
14	TRBJ2-1	TRBV29-1	CSVVSDRNYNEQFF
18	TRBJ2-3	TRBV7-9	CASSSSKGTAAVKDTQYF
13	TRBJ2-7	TRBV20-1	CSARSPGVREQYF
17	TRBJ2-6	TRBV13	CASSLGLASSGANVLTF
15	TRBJ2-5	TRBV4-1	CASSQVGSPWETQYF
16	TRBJ2-1	TRBV18	CASSPPGTSSYNEQFF
15	TRBJ1-1	TRBV4-2	CASSPEAQGRTEAFF
16	TRBJ1-1	TRBV4-3	CASSQDSRSSNTEAFF
16	TRBJ2-7	TRBV5-1	CASSLAPGDHSYEQYF
16	TRBJ2-7	TRBV7-8	CASSLDGGLSSYEQYF
13	TRBJ1-1	TRBV19	CASSLVLGVEAFF
16	TRBJ1-5	TRBV7-8	CASSLEGQRGNQPQHF
16	TRBJ2-2	TRBV12-3/TRBV12-4	CASSLFSGSGGGELFF
21	TRBJ2-5	TRBV24-1	CATSDPSAHHRDRHVQETQYF
15	TRBJ1-1	TRBV7-9	CASSLELQGRTEAFF
15	TRBJ1-2	TRBV5-1	CASSLEPNPRDGYTF
14	TRBJ2-1	TRBV7-3	CASSFSGSSNEQFF
15	TRBJ2-2	TRBV2	CASRPAIRENGELFF
14	TRBJ2-3	TRBV7-9	CASSPRTLTDTQYF
15	TRBJ2-1	TRBV12-3/TRBV12-4	CASSLSAGPGDEQFF
14	TRBJ2-1	TRBV29-1	CSVELAGGEYEQFF
16	TRBJ2-7	TRBV29-1	CSVEDGLAGGPYEQYF
14	TRBJ2-7	TRBV12-3/TRBV12-4	CASSSDREEYEQYF
14	TRBJ2-1	TRBV19	CASTGGGNYNEQFF
15	TRBJ2-7	TRBV29-1	CSVETPRPGAYEQYF
15	TRBJ1-1	TRBV5-6	CASSRDREAVPEAFF